This is a list of T cell receptor beta chains from one sample in a study of T cells after yellow fever vaccination. TCRdb fed the 5' RACE reads into MiXCR, producing one record per CDR3 protein. The sample shows 400,000 to 650,000 distinct CDR3 sequences, less than 25% of them seen only once. The material sequenced was PBMCs, taken 21 days after the first yellow fever vaccination. The receptors come from a young man who received the YFV17D yellow fever vaccine. CDR3s include the opening cysteine and the closing phenylalanine or tryptophan. The D gene is left open where the match is weak.

v_gene: TRBV5-1; j_gene: TRBJ2-5; d_gene: TRBD1; CDR3aa: CASSSAAGGETQYF
v_gene: TRBV5-1; j_gene: TRBJ2-3; d_gene: TRBD2; CDR3aa: CASSSRLAGTDTRYF
v_gene: TRBV5-4; j_gene: TRBJ2-3; d_gene: TRBD1; CDR3aa: CASSLLGQGLLDTQYF
v_gene: TRBV3-1; j_gene: TRBJ1-4; d_gene: .; CDR3aa: CASSQGFREKLFF
v_gene: TRBV7-9; j_gene: TRBJ2-1; d_gene: TRBD1; CDR3aa: CASSSAAGGFYNEQFF
v_gene: TRBV7-3; j_gene: TRBJ2-1; d_gene: TRBD2; CDR3aa: CASSFSGGNNEQFF
v_gene: TRBV5-1; j_gene: TRBJ2-7; d_gene: .; CDR3aa: CASSTTEGRAYEQYF
v_gene: TRBV5-1; j_gene: TRBJ2-1; d_gene: .; CDR3aa: CASSSILLEKRQFF
v_gene: TRBV25-1; j_gene: TRBJ2-5; d_gene: .; CDR3aa: CASSIYAGQETQYF
v_gene: TRBV4-1; j_gene: TRBJ2-2; d_gene: .; CDR3aa: CASSRYDPGNTGELFF
v_gene: TRBV7-2; j_gene: TRBJ2-3; d_gene: .; CDR3aa: CASSLGQQTDTQYF
v_gene: TRBV6-1; j_gene: TRBJ2-3; d_gene: .; CDR3aa: CASSDQGEVDTQYF
v_gene: TRBV4-2; j_gene: TRBJ2-2; d_gene: .; CDR3aa: CASSQETGGGTGELFF
v_gene: TRBV9; j_gene: TRBJ1-4; d_gene: .; CDR3aa: CASSVGPGLEKLFF
v_gene: TRBV12-5; j_gene: TRBJ1-5; d_gene: TRBD1; CDR3aa: CASGSSGTGGRQPQHF
v_gene: TRBV4-1; j_gene: TRBJ2-1; d_gene: TRBD1; CDR3aa: CASSQPGQGGSYNEQFF
v_gene: TRBV7-2; j_gene: TRBJ2-2; d_gene: .; CDR3aa: CASSSWGLLNTGELFF
v_gene: TRBV7-9; j_gene: TRBJ1-1; d_gene: .; CDR3aa: CASNRRNTEAFF
v_gene: TRBV5-1; j_gene: TRBJ2-2; d_gene: .; CDR3aa: CASSRRGTGELFF
v_gene: TRBV6-1; j_gene: TRBJ1-5; d_gene: .; CDR3aa: CASTPGGPLNQPQHF
v_gene: TRBV7-9; j_gene: TRBJ1-1; d_gene: .; CDR3aa: CASSSRRGQNTEAFF
v_gene: TRBV7-6; j_gene: TRBJ1-2; d_gene: TRBD1; CDR3aa: CASSLSGGDGYTF
v_gene: TRBV20-1; j_gene: TRBJ2-5; d_gene: TRBD2; CDR3aa: CCARASGGAGQETQYF
v_gene: TRBV6-5; j_gene: TRBJ2-6; d_gene: TRBD1; CDR3aa: CASSFPGDRGGVLTF
v_gene: TRBV6-2/TRBV6-3; j_gene: TRBJ2-2; d_gene: .; CDR3aa: CASSYSKRDTGELFF
v_gene: TRBV7-2; j_gene: TRBJ1-4; d_gene: .; CDR3aa: CASSPGPYGKLFF
v_gene: TRBV7-9; j_gene: TRBJ2-3; d_gene: TRBD1; CDR3aa: CASSSAGQVLADTQYF
v_gene: TRBV24-1; j_gene: TRBJ1-2; d_gene: .; CDR3aa: CATSEKGLGSGYTF
v_gene: TRBV11-1; j_gene: TRBJ2-1; d_gene: .; CDR3aa: CASSSDNPAWWGYNEQFF
v_gene: TRBV11-2; j_gene: TRBJ2-5; d_gene: TRBD2; CDR3aa: CASSLYYLSGGSQETQYF
v_gene: TRBV28; j_gene: TRBJ2-1; d_gene: TRBD1; CDR3aa: CASSTPGQGDNEQFF
v_gene: TRBV12-3/TRBV12-4; j_gene: TRBJ2-5; d_gene: .; CDR3aa: CASSLAGVDRGTQYF
v_gene: TRBV20-1; j_gene: TRBJ2-3; d_gene: .; CDR3aa: CSAEGGASGGDTQYF
v_gene: TRBV7-9; j_gene: TRBJ2-3; d_gene: .; CDR3aa: CASSFLAGVSDTQYF
v_gene: TRBV3-1; j_gene: TRBJ2-7; d_gene: .; CDR3aa: CASSQVSSGFGDQYF
v_gene: TRBV11-3; j_gene: TRBJ2-1; d_gene: TRBD2; CDR3aa: CASSLGGGSDEQFF
v_gene: TRBV6-5; j_gene: TRBJ1-2; d_gene: .; CDR3aa: CASSFQGALPKGGDGYTF
v_gene: TRBV4-1; j_gene: TRBJ1-2; d_gene: .; CDR3aa: CASSQTEVQGNGYTF
v_gene: TRBV5-4; j_gene: TRBJ2-2; d_gene: TRBD1; CDR3aa: CASSLGTGLQGTGELFF
v_gene: TRBV6-2/TRBV6-3; j_gene: TRBJ1-5; d_gene: .; CDR3aa: CASFPLRSQPQHF
v_gene: TRBV5-6; j_gene: TRBJ2-1; d_gene: TRBD1; CDR3aa: CASSRILTGQGNEQFF
v_gene: TRBV6-1; j_gene: TRBJ2-6; d_gene: .; CDR3aa: CASTTQVAGANVLTF
v_gene: TRBV9; j_gene: TRBJ1-1; d_gene: TRBD1; CDR3aa: CASSGRTGPEAFF
v_gene: TRBV7-2; j_gene: TRBJ1-1; d_gene: TRBD1; CDR3aa: CASSDRGGVNTEAFF
v_gene: TRBV7-2; j_gene: TRBJ1-1; d_gene: TRBD1; CDR3aa: CASSFGTGVVSVTEAFF
v_gene: TRBV5-1; j_gene: TRBJ1-3; d_gene: .; CDR3aa: CASSSGAGSGNTIYF
v_gene: TRBV7-8; j_gene: TRBJ2-1; d_gene: TRBD1; CDR3aa: CASSRGTDNEQFF
v_gene: TRBV13; j_gene: TRBJ2-5; d_gene: .; CDR3aa: CASSLLNRAGNQETQYF
v_gene: TRBV5-1; j_gene: TRBJ2-2; d_gene: TRBD1; CDR3aa: CASSRGQDTGELFF
v_gene: TRBV4-1; j_gene: TRBJ2-1; d_gene: .; CDR3aa: CASSLRGPSYNEQFF
v_gene: TRBV5-1; j_gene: TRBJ2-7; d_gene: TRBD1; CDR3aa: CASSLTPGQGYEQYF
v_gene: TRBV5-1; j_gene: TRBJ1-1; d_gene: .; CDR3aa: CASSWGAGTPNAEAFF
v_gene: TRBV11-2; j_gene: TRBJ2-3; d_gene: .; CDR3aa: CASSSPEESTDTQYF
v_gene: TRBV20-1; j_gene: TRBJ2-3; d_gene: TRBD2; CDR3aa: CSARHWTSGGPAQYF
v_gene: TRBV6-2/TRBV6-3; j_gene: TRBJ2-3; d_gene: TRBD2; CDR3aa: CASSNLSPRGGPDTQYF
v_gene: TRBV29-1; j_gene: TRBJ1-4; d_gene: .; CDR3aa: CSVGIRGAEKLFF
v_gene: TRBV24-1; j_gene: TRBJ1-4; d_gene: .; CDR3aa: CATSGGSGEKLFF
v_gene: TRBV7-9; j_gene: TRBJ2-3; d_gene: .; CDR3aa: CASSRRGARTDTQYF
v_gene: TRBV4-2; j_gene: TRBJ2-3; d_gene: .; CDR3aa: CASSQVGETDTQYF